The 11 T cell receptor beta chains presented below share a single source sample, sequenced in a study of T cells in Graves' hyperthyroidism and ophthalmopathy. Amplified regions were TCR beta CDR3 sequences from RNA transcripts. Researchers ran a first-round RT-PCR on the TCR CDR3 using the HTBI primer set. TCRdb itself ran the multiplex PCR reads through MiXCR, one entry per CDR3 protein. Of roughly 500,000 distinct CDR3 sequences listed, about 16% are singletons. The material sequenced was blood. All receptors derive from a woman aged 25 to 39 with Graves' ophthalmopathy.

This clonotype came up many times. The chain recombines TRBV2 with TRBJ2-5; no firm D call. Deletions cut 3 bases from V and 0 bases from J, with 8 bases between. There are 14 residues in the CDR3. Germline CDR1 SNHLY, CDR2 FYNNEI. The CDR3 DNA reads TGTGCCAGCAGTGATTGGCTGCACCAAGAGACCCAGTACTTC. Its translation is CASSDWLHQETQYF.

The rearrangement joins TRBV5-1 to TRBJ1-6, with D tentatively TRBD1 (5 bases). The V end lost 4 bases, the J end lost 8 bases, and 10 bases lay between the germline ends. Germline V gene data show CDR1 as SGHRS and CDR2 as YFSETQ. CDR3 length equals 13 residues. CDR3 DNA: TGCGCCAGCAGCCGAGGGACGGATTCACCCCTCCACTTT. Translation: CASSRGTDSPLHF.

CDR3 residues: CASTSGQHTGELFF. The CDR3 DNA reads as TGTGCCAGCACTTCGGGACAACACACCGGGGAGCTGTTTTTT. The gene calls are TRBV27 and TRBJ2-2; TRBD1 might be the D (6 bases). The CDR3 runs to 14 residues. The V end lost 7 bases, the J end lost 3 bases, and 12 bases lay between the germline ends. CDR1 is MNHEY, CDR2 SMNVEV, per germline (reference sequence).

At least ten counts were recorded for this clonotype. This chain uses TRBV6-2 or TRBV6-3 with TRBJ2-2; D might be TRBD2 (5 bases). This CDR3 comprises 15 residues. Germline lookup yields CDR1 MNHEY and CDR2 SVGEGT. V was shortened by 6 bases and J by 2 bases, with 13 bases between the two germline ends. CDR3 sequence reads: CASRVDYPNTGELFF. DNA of the CDR3: TGTGCCAGCAGAGTAGACTACCCCAACACCGGGGAGCTGTTTTTT.

This clonotype appeared many times. The gene calls are TRBV11-3 and TRBJ2-2, with D uncertain. V shed 1 base and J shed 6 bases, with 6 bases lying between them. CDR1 is SGHNT, CDR2 YENEEA, per germline. The CDR3 runs 13 residues. The chain's CDR3 is CASSLASAGELFF. In DNA form, the CDR3 reads TGTGCCAGCAGCTTAGCGTCCGCCGGGGAGCTGTTTTTT.

This clonotype occurred many times. V and J are TRBV28 and TRBJ1-1, with D possibly matching TRBD1 (6 bases). The CDR3 spans 14 residues. Trimming cost V 3 bases and J 7 bases, with 15 bases left between them. Germline V gene data show CDR1 as MDHEN and CDR2 as SYDVKM. As DNA, the CDR3 is TGTGCCAGCAGTTTGACATCAGGGGCGGATGAAGCTTTCTTT. This encodes CASSLTSGADEAFF. Full variable domain (rest looked up from reference TRBV28 and TRBJ1-1): DVKVTQSSRYLVKRTGEKVFLECVQDMDHENMFWYRQDPGLGLRLIYFSYDVKMKEKGDIPEGYSVSREKKERFSLILESASTNQTSMYLCASSLTSGADEAFFGQGTRLTVV.

This clonotype was seen many times. The J gene is TRBJ2-3, the V gene TRBV5-5; D possibly corresponds to TRBD2 (6 bases). Germline CDR1 and CDR2: SGHKS and YYEKEE (reference sequence). The CDR3 loop spans 14 amino acids. Trimming took off 1 base at V and 5 bases at J, with 11 bases between the two ends. CDR3 sequence reads: CASSLNAGRDTQYF. The CDR3 DNA reads TGTGCCAGCAGCTTGAACGCGGGGCGAGATACGCAGTATTTT.

This clonotype was found many times. The chain recombines TRBV30 with TRBJ1-1; possible D gene TRBD1, 5 bases. The germline gives CDR1 GTSNPN, CDR2 SVGIG (reference sequence). The V and J ends lost 5 bases and 2 bases respectively, with 15 bases between them. CDR3 length: 14 amino acids. CDR3 in DNA: TGTGCCTGGTCTCCCCCTGGGGGAAACACTGAAGCTTTCTTT. Its protein is CAWSPPGGNTEAFF.

This clonotype has at least ten counts. V and J are TRBV28 and TRBJ2-7; TRBD1 is a possible D gene (5 bases). CDR3 length: 15 residues. Trimming took off 4 bases at V and 6 bases at J, with 19 bases between the two ends. Germline V gene lookup returns CDR1 MDHEN and CDR2 SYDVKM. The CDR3 bases are TGTGCCAGCAGTTATCAAGGGGTGACCCTAGGCGAGCAGTACTTC. Protein sequence: CASSYQGVTLGEQYF.

A word on this clonotype: Germline is not matched at one junction end, which may reflect a read error. V is TRBV11-2 and J is TRBJ2-7, with a tentative D call TRBD1 (5 bases). The germline V gene encodes CDR1 SGHAT and CDR2 FQNNGV. The CDR3 extends over 15 amino acids. The CDR3: CASSQGAGAPAEQYF. CDR3 DNA sequence: TGCGCCAGCAGCCAAGGGGCAGGAGCCCCGGCGGAGCAGTACTTC.

This sequence joins TRBV12-3 or TRBV12-4 and TRBJ2-4, with D possibly matching TRBD1 (6 bases). The CDR3 is made up of 16 amino acids. Trimming stripped 6 bases from V and 4 bases from J, with 19 bases between. The CDR3 is CASSTTLDRKKNIQYF. The CDR3 DNA reads TGTGCCAGCAGCACCACACTAGACAGGAAGAAAAACATTCAGTACTTC.